Listed below are T cell receptor beta chains from one sample, sequenced in a study of STAT5B mutations in CD4+ large granular lymphocyte leukemia. The repertoire was sequenced with immunoSEQ multiplex PCR; TCRdb's copy has only in-frame clones and lacks some. Of roughly 48,000 clones in the sample, 70% were seen once. Sequencing was done on a sample of CD4+ T cells from blood buffy coats. The receptors derive from a human donor in good health. CDR3s include the opening cysteine and the closing phenylalanine or tryptophan. The D gene is left open where the match is weak. Clone size is shown for a subset of rows, as once, few, many or a class of expanded clone.

D gene: TRBD1; V gene: TRBV5-4; J gene: TRBJ1-4; clone size: NA; CDR3 DNA: TGTGCCAGCAGCTTGGGACTCACAGGGGGCGGAGATGAAAAACTGTTTTTT; CDR3 protein: CASSLGLTGGGDEKLFF
D gene: NA; V gene: TRBV18; J gene: TRBJ2-7; clone size: NA; CDR3 DNA: TGTGCCAGCTCATCGGGGGCAGGGCCCGACGAGCAGTACTTC; CDR3 protein: CASSSGAGPDEQYF
D gene: NA; V gene: TRBV19; J gene: TRBJ1-1; clone size: NA; CDR3 DNA: TGTGCCAGTAGTAATGGACAGACTGAAGCTTTCTTT; CDR3 protein: CASSNGQTEAFF
D gene: TRBD1; V gene: TRBV19; J gene: TRBJ1-3; clone size: few; CDR3 DNA: TGTGCCAGTAGTCCAAACAGGGGAGGCTCTGGAAACACCATATATTTT; CDR3 protein: CASSPNRGGSGNTIYF
D gene: NA; V gene: TRBV7-9; J gene: TRBJ1-2; clone size: once; CDR3 DNA: TGTGCCAGCAGCTTAGCGCTCTATGGCTACACCTTC; CDR3 protein: CASSLALYGYTF
D gene: NA; V gene: TRBV9; J gene: TRBJ2-3; clone size: NA; CDR3 DNA: TGTGCCAGCAGCGTAGACGGACGGAGCACAGATACGCAGTATTTT; CDR3 protein: CASSVDGRSTDTQYF
D gene: TRBD2; V gene: TRBV9; J gene: TRBJ2-1; clone size: NA; CDR3 DNA: TGTGCCAGCAGCGTAGCTGGAGGACTAGCGCTCAATGAGCAGTTCTTC; CDR3 protein: CASSVAGGLALNEQFF
D gene: TRBD1; V gene: TRBV19; J gene: TRBJ1-6; clone size: NA; CDR3 DNA: TGTGCCAGTAGATCGGGACAGGGCTATAATTCACCCCTCCACTTT; CDR3 protein: CASRSGQGYNSPLHF
D gene: NA; V gene: TRBV6-5; J gene: TRBJ2-3; clone size: NA; CDR3 DNA: TGTGCCAGCAGTTACTCTTATCCCGCAGATACGCAGTATTTT; CDR3 protein: CASSYSYPADTQYF
D gene: NA; V gene: TRBV29-1; J gene: TRBJ2-2; clone size: few; CDR3 DNA: TGCAGCGTTAACTCCTACAACACCGGGGAGCTGTTTTTT; CDR3 protein: CSVNSYNTGELFF
D gene: TRBD2; V gene: TRBV7-2; J gene: TRBJ2-7; clone size: NA; CDR3 DNA: TGTGCCAGCAGCTTGGCCGGGACTAGCCCCTACTACGAGCAGTACTTC; CDR3 protein: CASSLAGTSPYYEQYF
D gene: NA; V gene: TRBV9; J gene: TRBJ1-1; clone size: few; CDR3 DNA: TGTGCCAGCAGCTCCCCCTGGGGGGGGAGAGACAAAAACACTGAAGCTTTCTTT; CDR3 protein: CASSSPWGGRDKNTEAFF
D gene: NA; V gene: TRBV27; J gene: TRBJ2-5; clone size: NA; CDR3 DNA: TGTGCCAGCAGTTTATCGGAGACCCAGTACTTC; CDR3 protein: CASSLSETQYF
D gene: NA; V gene: TRBV5-1; J gene: TRBJ1-4; clone size: NA; CDR3 DNA: TGCGCCAGCAGCTTGACACCCACGAGCGGAAAACTGTTTTTT; CDR3 protein: CASSLTPTSGKLFF
D gene: NA; V gene: TRBV29-1; J gene: TRBJ1-5; clone size: NA; CDR3 DNA: TGCAGCGTGAGGGACAATAGCAATCAGCCCCAGCATTTT; CDR3 protein: CSVRDNSNQPQHF
D gene: NA; V gene: TRBV28; J gene: TRBJ2-6; clone size: NA; CDR3 DNA: TGTGCCAGCAGGACACCTGGGGCCAACGTCCTGACTTTC; CDR3 protein: CASRTPGANVLTF
D gene: NA; V gene: TRBV30; J gene: TRBJ1-3; clone size: NA; CDR3 DNA: TGTGCCTGGAGGGCTGGCACGAGCTCTGGAAACACCATATATTTT; CDR3 protein: CAWRAGTSSGNTIYF
D gene: TRBD2; V gene: TRBV19; J gene: TRBJ2-5; clone size: NA; CDR3 DNA: TGTGCCAGTAGTATATCCCAGGGACTAGGATTCCAAGAGACCCAGTACTTC; CDR3 protein: CASSISQGLGFQETQYF
D gene: TRBD1; V gene: TRBV5-1; J gene: TRBJ2-2; clone size: once; CDR3 DNA: TGCGCCAGCAGCCCGGACAGGGGGCAATTCGGGGAGCTGTTTTTT; CDR3 protein: CASSPDRGQFGELFF
D gene: NA; V gene: TRBV27; J gene: TRBJ2-3; clone size: NA; CDR3 DNA: TGTGCCAGCATCGGGACGGCGGGCGTGGATACGCAGTATTTT; CDR3 protein: CASIGTAGVDTQYF